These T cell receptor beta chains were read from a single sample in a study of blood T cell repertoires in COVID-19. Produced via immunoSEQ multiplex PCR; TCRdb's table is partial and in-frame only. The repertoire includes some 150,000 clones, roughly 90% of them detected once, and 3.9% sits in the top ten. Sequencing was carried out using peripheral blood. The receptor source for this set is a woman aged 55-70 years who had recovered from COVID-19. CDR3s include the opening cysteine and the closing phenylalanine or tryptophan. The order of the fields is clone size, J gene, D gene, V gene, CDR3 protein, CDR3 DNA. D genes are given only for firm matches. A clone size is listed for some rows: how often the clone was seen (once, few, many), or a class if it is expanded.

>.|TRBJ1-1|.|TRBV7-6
CASSPGTEAFF
TGTGCCAGCAGCCCAGGAACTGAAGCTTTCTTT
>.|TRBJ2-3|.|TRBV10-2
CASQGSTDTQYF
TGCGCCAGCCAGGGGAGCACAGATACGCAGTATTTT
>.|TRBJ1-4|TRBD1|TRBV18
CASSPPSSGTGGEKLFF
TGTGCCAGCTCACCCCCGTCTTCCGGGACAGGGGGTGAAAAACTGTTTTTT
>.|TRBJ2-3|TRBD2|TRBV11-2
CASSQTSGVGTQYF
TGTGCCAGCAGCCAGACTAGCGGGGTGGGTACGCAGTATTTT
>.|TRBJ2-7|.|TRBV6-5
CASSFDRREQYF
TGTGCCAGCAGTTTCGACAGAAGGGAGCAGTACTTC
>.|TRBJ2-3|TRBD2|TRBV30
CAWSVLAGGRTDTQYF
TGTGCCTGGAGTGTACTAGCGGGGGGACGCACAGATACGCAGTATTTT
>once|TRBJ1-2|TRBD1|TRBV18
CASSMTGDGYTF
TGTGCCAGCTCAATGACAGGGGATGGCTACACCTTC
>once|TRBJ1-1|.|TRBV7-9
CASSSPVGQNTEAFF
TGTGCCAGCAGCTCCCCGGTTGGGCAGAACACTGAAGCTTTCTTT
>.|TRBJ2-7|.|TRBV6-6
CASSLTSIYHEQYF
TGTGCCAGCAGCCTCACTAGTATTTACCACGAGCAGTACTTC
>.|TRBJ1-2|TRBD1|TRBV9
CASSQIGTGASYTF
TGTGCCAGCAGTCAAATCGGGACAGGGGCAAGCTACACCTTC
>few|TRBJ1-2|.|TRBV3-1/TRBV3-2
CASSQDNRAYGYTF
TGTGCCAGCAGCCAAGACAACAGGGCCTATGGCTACACCTTC
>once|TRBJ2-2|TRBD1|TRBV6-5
CASSPGQYTGELFF
TGTGCCAGCAGCCCGGGACAGTACACCGGGGAGCTGTTTTTT
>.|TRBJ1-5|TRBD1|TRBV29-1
CSVDGKRQGKGNQPQHF
TGCAGCGTTGACGGGAAAAGACAGGGGAAGGGCAATCAGCCCCAGCATTTT
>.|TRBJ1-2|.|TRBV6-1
CASSEAGERGYTF
TGTGCCAGCAGTGAAGCGGGCGAACGGGGCTACACCTTC
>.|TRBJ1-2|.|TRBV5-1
CASSPPGGVGYTF
TGCGCCAGCAGCCCCCCGGGGGGGGTTGGCTACACCTTC
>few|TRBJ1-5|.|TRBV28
CASSLPRYQPQHF
TGTGCCAGCAGTTTACCCAGATATCAGCCCCAGCATTTT